The clone carrying this TCR beta chain was picked up many times. Its antigen is as yet unknown. TCRdb re-derived calls from the 5' RACE reads in MiXCR, one entry per CDR3 protein. This sample has 450,000 to 700,000 distinct CDR3 sequences, with about a sixth found just once. This sample is part of a study of T-cell memory formation after mild COVID-19. Regarding the study as a whole: For contracting clones, CD4+ ones sat mainly in CM and EM, CD8+ in EMRA. Clones that shrank (day 15 to 85) were balanced CD4/CD8, whereas later expanders leaned CD4+. Memory from before infection featured some responding clones, which suggests cross-reactive memory joined.

This TCR was recovered from an adult woman who had mild COVID-19 (a few samples of this study predate the infection). Cell type and time point are not known. The source material was PBMCs or a T cell subset sorted from them (not recorded which).

The CDR3 sequence is CASLTRTSGRVYEQYF. The CDR3 DNA reads as TGTGCCAGCCTCACTCGCACTAGCGGGAGGGTATACGAGCAGTACTTC. J is TRBJ2-7 and V is TRBV28, with 13 bases aligning to TRBD2. V shed 8 bases and J 4 bases; nucleotides not matched to a gene: 11. Germline V lookup: CDR1 MDHEN, CDR2 SYDVKM. The CDR3 spans 16 residues.